These T cell receptor beta chains were read from a single sample in a study of T cells in localized non-small cell lung cancer. Repertoires were generated with immunoSEQ multiplex PCR, while TCRdb's copy carries only in-frame clones and drops some. The table records 52,000 or so clones, 80% to 85% of them present only once. The sample was peripheral blood mononuclear cells, taken before any cancer treatment. All receptors derive from a man aged 35-69 years with stage III lung adenocarcinoma. Each CDR3 is given with its conserved first and last residue. A D gene is named only where the DNA matches it firmly. The listing skips clone size in some rows; elsewhere it reads once, few, many or a size class.

d_gene | j_gene | v_gene | abundance | CDR3nt | CDR3aa
. | TRBJ2-7 | TRBV2 | . | TGTGCCAGCAGTGGGCCCCAAAGAAGCGACGAGCAGTACTTC | CASSGPQRSDEQYF
. | TRBJ1-2 | TRBV9 | . | TGTGCCAGCAGCGTAGATCCCGGCGGCTCTAACTATGGCTACACCTTC | CASSVDPGGSNYGYTF
. | TRBJ2-7 | TRBV5-4 | . | TGTGCCAGCAGCTTGTCGCAGGGGCTCGTTAGCGAGCAGTACTTC | CASSLSQGLVSEQYF
. | TRBJ2-1 | TRBV21-1 | . | TGTGCCAGCAGTCAAGGGGTAGCCCTGCTATCCTACAATGAGCAGTTCTTC | CASSQGVALLSYNEQFF
. | TRBJ1-2 | TRBV29-1 | . | TGCAGCGCCGGGGAACAGGCTGGCTACACCTTC | CSAGEQAGYTF
TRBD1 | TRBJ2-7 | TRBV5-1 | . | TGCGCCAGCAGCTCCGGACAGGGGGGGACCTACGAGCAGTACTTC | CASSSGQGGTYEQYF
. | TRBJ1-5 | TRBV18 | . | TGTGCCAGCTCTCCCACCCCATATAGCAATCAGCCCCAGCATTTT | CASSPTPYSNQPQHF
. | TRBJ2-5 | TRBV29-1 | . | TGCAGCGTTGAAGATCTTATAGGGTCAAGGGAAAAAAGTGAGACCCAGTACTTC | CSVEDLIGSREKSETQYF
. | TRBJ2-7 | TRBV18 | once | TGTGCCAGCTCACCCAAGGGGGTTGGGGGCGAGCAGTACTTC | CASSPKGVGGEQYF
TRBD1 | TRBJ1-1 | TRBV27 | . | TGTGCCAGCAGTTTAATTTCAGGGGGAAGCACTGAAGCTTTCTTT | CASSLISGGSTEAFF
TRBD1 | TRBJ2-7 | TRBV6-5 | . | TGTGCCAGCAACGAACAGGGGGCCTCATTAAACGAGCAGTACTTC | CASNEQGASLNEQYF
. | TRBJ2-1 | TRBV5-4 | . | TGTGCCAGCAGCTTCCGGGGGACCTCCTACAATGAGCAGTTCTTC | CASSFRGTSYNEQFF
TRBD2 | TRBJ2-7 | TRBV5-6 | . | TGTGCCAGCAGCTTGGTCGGGACTAGCGGACTCTCCTACGAGCAGTACTTC | CASSLVGTSGLSYEQYF
. | TRBJ2-2 | TRBV5-1 | few | TGCGCCAGCAGCTTGGCAGGACTCGGGGGCACCGGGGAGCTGTTTTTT | CASSLAGLGGTGELFF
TRBD2 | TRBJ2-7 | TRBV30 | few | TGTGCCTGGAGTCCGACTAGCGGTAACTACGAGCAGTACTTC | CAWSPTSGNYEQYF
TRBD1 | TRBJ1-6 | TRBV6-5 | . | TGTGCCAGCGGTTGGGACAGGGGGCTATATAATTCACCCCTCCACTTT | CASGWDRGLYNSPLHF
TRBD1 | TRBJ2-7 | TRBV6-5 | . | TGTGCCAGCAGTTCCTCCTACAGGGGGGCCTACGAGCAGTACTTC | CASSSSYRGAYEQYF
. | TRBJ1-2 | TRBV19 | . | TGTGCCAGTAGTTCCCTGGACGGAAATGGCTACACCTTC | CASSSLDGNGYTF
TRBD1 | TRBJ1-1 | TRBV5-1 | . | TGCGCCAGCAGCTTGGAACAGGGGGTTAGGGGAGCTTTCTTT | CASSLEQGVRGAFF
. | TRBJ2-1 | TRBV5-1 | . | TGCGCCAGCAGCTTGCATTCAGTTTACAATGAGCAGTTCTTC | CASSLHSVYNEQFF
. | TRBJ2-3 | TRBV4-2 | . | TGTGCCAGCAGCCAGACCAGCACAGATACGCAGTATTTT | CASSQTSTDTQYF
. | TRBJ1-6 | TRBV9 | . | TGTGCCAGCAGCGTAGAACCGGATTCACCCCTCCACTTT | CASSVEPDSPLHF
. | TRBJ2-1 | TRBV6-5 | . | TGTGCCAGCAGTAGCTTATCGGTGGGGAATGAGCAGTTCTTC | CASSSLSVGNEQFF
. | TRBJ2-1 | TRBV11-2 | . | TGTGCCAGCAGCTTAGCGGGCGGGACCTCCTACAATGAGCAGTTCTTC | CASSLAGGTSYNEQFF
. | TRBJ2-2 | TRBV6-5 | . | TGTGCCGCCGGCGGCGTTCTCGCGAACACCGGGGAGCTGTTTTTT | CAAGGVLANTGELFF
TRBD2 | TRBJ2-7 | TRBV7-2 | . | TGTGCCAGCAGCTTGGATAGCGGGGGCCAGACCTACGAGCAGTACTTC | CASSLDSGGQTYEQYF
. | TRBJ1-2 | TRBV28 | once | TGTGCCAGCAGTTTAGACAGATATGGCTACACCTTC | CASSLDRYGYTF
. | TRBJ1-1 | TRBV29-1 | . | TGCAGCGTTGTGCAGAACACTGAAGCTTTCTTT | CSVVQNTEAFF
. | TRBJ1-4 | TRBV7-2 | . | TGTGCCAGCAGCTTAGTGGCCGGACAGACCAATGAAAAACTGTTTTTT | CASSLVAGQTNEKLFF
. | TRBJ2-3 | TRBV7-3 | . | TGTGCCAGCAGCTTCTTCGGGGGGCCCACAGATACGCAGTATTTT | CASSFFGGPTDTQYF
TRBD1 | TRBJ2-7 | TRBV13 | few | TGTGCCAGCAGCTTACAGGGGGACGAGCAGTACTTC | CASSLQGDEQYF
TRBD1 | TRBJ1-5 | TRBV10-3 | . | TGTGCCATCAGTCTACAGGGGGGGGCGGGGCCCCAGCATTTT | CAISLQGGAGPQHF
. | TRBJ2-3 | TRBV11-1 | . | TGTGCCAGCAGCCTCCGCAGGGACCCGGTGGGAGATACGCAGTATTTT | CASSLRRDPVGDTQYF
. | TRBJ1-1 | TRBV11-2 | few | TGTGCCAGCAGCTTGAGGGGCAAAAAAGCTTTCTTT | CASSLRGKKAFF
. | TRBJ1-1 | TRBV7-9 | . | TGTGCCAGCAGCTTAGACGAGGTCACTGAAGCTTTCTTT | CASSLDEVTEAFF
TRBD2 | TRBJ2-7 | TRBV19 | once | TGTGCCAGTAGTCTTGGACTAGCGGGAGCCTCCTCCTACGAGCAGTACTTC | CASSLGLAGASSYEQYF
. | TRBJ1-2 | TRBV18 | . | TGTGCCAGCTCACCCAACAGCGATGGCTACACCTTC | CASSPNSDGYTF
. | TRBJ1-1 | TRBV28 | . | TGTGCCAGCAGTAACTGGAACACTGAAGCTTTCTTT | CASSNWNTEAFF
. | TRBJ1-2 | TRBV7-9 | once | TGTGCCAGCACCTCACCGCGGGGCAGCAAACTCTATGGCTACACCTTC | CASTSPRGSKLYGYTF
. | TRBJ2-7 | TRBV18 | . | TGTGCCAGCTCACCACCGGAAGAAAGGGGCGAGCAGTACTTC | CASSPPEERGEQYF
. | TRBJ1-1 | TRBV5-1 | once | TGCGCCAGCAGCTTGGGACAACCGGCAAACACTGAAGCTTTCTTT | CASSLGQPANTEAFF
. | TRBJ1-2 | TRBV5-3 | . | TGTGCCAGAAGGCCGACGTTGATCGGCTACACCTTC | CARRPTLIGYTF
. | TRBJ2-3 | TRBV11-2 | . | TGTGCCAGCAGCTTAGACGCAGATACGCAGTATTTT | CASSLDADTQYF
. | TRBJ1-1 | TRBV29-1 | . | TGCAGCGTCCCAGTAGGGCCGATGTCTGAAGCTTTCTTT | CSVPVGPMSEAFF
. | TRBJ2-1 | TRBV10-2 | once | TGCGCCAGCAGGTTTTCCTACAATGAGCAGTTCTTC | CASRFSYNEQFF
TRBD1 | TRBJ1-1 | TRBV18 | . | TGTGCCAGCTCAATGGACAGGGCGAACACTGAAGCTTTCTTT | CASSMDRANTEAFF
TRBD1 | TRBJ2-7 | TRBV30 | once | TGTGCCTGGAGTAATCCGGGACAGGGGGGGGACGAGCAGTACTTC | CAWSNPGQGGDEQYF
. | TRBJ2-5 | TRBV19 | . | TGTGCCAGTAGCACGACAGGGACTGAGACCCAGTACTTC | CASSTTGTETQYF
. | TRBJ2-7 | TRBV6-1 | . | TGTGCCAGCAGTGAAGGGGCCTCACCTCCCGACGAGCAGTACTTC | CASSEGASPPDEQYF
TRBD1 | TRBJ2-3 | TRBV7-3 | . | TGTGCCAGCAGCTCCTACAGGGGCGATACGCAGTATTTT | CASSSYRGDTQYF
. | TRBJ2-6 | TRBV25-1 | few | TGTGCCAGCAGTCCTCGAGGGGACTCTGGGGCCAACGTCCTGACTTTC | CASSPRGDSGANVLTF
. | TRBJ2-2 | TRBV19 | few | TGTGCCAGTAGGGACACCGGGGAGCTGTTTTTT | CASRDTGELFF
TRBD1 | TRBJ1-1 | TRBV7-8 | . | TGTGCCAGCAGCCGGACAGGGGGCAGGAACACTGAAGCTTTCTTT | CASSRTGGRNTEAFF
. | TRBJ1-2 | TRBV29-1 | . | TGCAGCGTTGAAGATCAAACTTTTGGCTACACCTTC | CSVEDQTFGYTF
TRBD1 | TRBJ2-2 | TRBV18 | . | TGTGCCAGCTCACCACCGGGACAGGGGGTTGATATCGCCGGGGAGCTGTTTTTT | CASSPPGQGVDIAGELFF
. | TRBJ1-6 | TRBV14 | . | TGTGCCAGCAGCCAAGGAGGCCTTTACAATTCACCCCTCCACTTT | CASSQGGLYNSPLHF
TRBD1 | TRBJ1-2 | TRBV6-5 | . | TGTGCCAGCACCCGGGACAGGGGAGGTAATGGCTACACCTTC | CASTRDRGGNGYTF